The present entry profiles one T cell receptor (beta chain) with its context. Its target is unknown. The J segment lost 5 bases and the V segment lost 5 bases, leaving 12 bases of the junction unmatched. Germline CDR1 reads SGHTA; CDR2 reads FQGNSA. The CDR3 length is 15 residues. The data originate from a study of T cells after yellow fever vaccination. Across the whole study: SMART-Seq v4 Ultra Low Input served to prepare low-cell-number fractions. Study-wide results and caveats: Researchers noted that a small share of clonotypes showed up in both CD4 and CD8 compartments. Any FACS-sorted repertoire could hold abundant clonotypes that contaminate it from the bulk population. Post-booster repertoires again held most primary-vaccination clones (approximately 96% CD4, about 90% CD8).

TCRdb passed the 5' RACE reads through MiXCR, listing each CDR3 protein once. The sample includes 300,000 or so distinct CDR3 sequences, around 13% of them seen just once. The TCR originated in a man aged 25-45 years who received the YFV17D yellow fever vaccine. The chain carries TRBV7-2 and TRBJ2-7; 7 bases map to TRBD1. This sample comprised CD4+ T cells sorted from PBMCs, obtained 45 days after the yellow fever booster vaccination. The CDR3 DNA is TGTGCCAGCAGCACTCTCGGGACAGCGTACCACGAGCAGTACTTC. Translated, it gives CASSTLGTAYHEQYF.